This T cell receptor (beta chain) came from a study of blood T cells in healthy people across ages. Together with a sample-barcoded 5' primer, a J-beta primer mix was included in a second PCR lasting about 6 to 11 cycles. A template-switch adaptor with 12 random nucleotides tagged each cDNA molecule. MiXCR, applied by TCRdb to the 5' RACE reads, yields one record per CDR3 protein. This table has roughly 1.5 million distinct CDR3 sequences, approximately 43% appearing once. The draw of peripheral blood yielded roughly 9.1 milliliters from each donor. Study-wide results and caveats: Aged donors had fewer naive CD4+ cells and lower diversity than long-lived donors.

The CDR3 has 14 amino acids. Germline CDR1 reads ENHRY; CDR2 reads SYGVKD. The germline V and J ends were trimmed by 4 bases and 4 bases, with 12 bases remaining between them. This clonotype was seen repeatedly, ten times or more. Its specificity is not known. The clonotype originates from a woman between 18 and 29 years old in good health. The genes are TRBV10-3 and TRBJ2-3; a possible D gene is TRBD1 (6 bases). Material for sequencing was blood. CDR3: CAISVTGYADTQYF. In nucleotides, the CDR3 is TGTGCCATCAGTGTTACAGGGTACGCAGATACGCAGTATTTT.